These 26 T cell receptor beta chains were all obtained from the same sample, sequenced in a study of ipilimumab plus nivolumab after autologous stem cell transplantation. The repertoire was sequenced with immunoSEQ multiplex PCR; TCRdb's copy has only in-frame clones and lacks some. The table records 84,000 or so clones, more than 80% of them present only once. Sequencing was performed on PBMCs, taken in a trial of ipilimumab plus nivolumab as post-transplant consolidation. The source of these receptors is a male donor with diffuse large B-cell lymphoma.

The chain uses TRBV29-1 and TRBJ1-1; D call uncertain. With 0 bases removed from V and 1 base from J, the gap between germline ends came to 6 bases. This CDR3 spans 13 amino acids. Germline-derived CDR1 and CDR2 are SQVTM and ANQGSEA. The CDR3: CSVEDPKNTEAFF. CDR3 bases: TGCAGCGTTGAAGATCCCAAGAACACTGAAGCTTTCTTT.

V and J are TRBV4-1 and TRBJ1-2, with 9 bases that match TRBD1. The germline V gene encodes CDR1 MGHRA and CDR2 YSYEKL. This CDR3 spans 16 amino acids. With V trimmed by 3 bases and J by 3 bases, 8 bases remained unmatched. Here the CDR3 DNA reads TGCGCCAGCAGCCAGAGAGGGACAGGGTCGGACTATGGCTACACCTTC. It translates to CASSQRGTGSDYGYTF.

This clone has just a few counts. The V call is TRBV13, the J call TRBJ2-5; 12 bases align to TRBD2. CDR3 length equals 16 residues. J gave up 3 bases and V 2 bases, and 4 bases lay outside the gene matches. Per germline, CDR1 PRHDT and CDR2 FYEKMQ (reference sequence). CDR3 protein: CASSLRASGGEETQYF. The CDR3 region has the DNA TGTGCCAGCAGCTTAAGAGCTAGCGGGGGGGAAGAGACCCAGTACTTC.

DNA of the CDR3: TGTGCCAGCAGCTTTAATGACAGGGGATGGGGCGAGCAGTACTTC. It specifies CASSFNDRGWGEQYF. The rearrangement uses TRBV7-9 and TRBJ2-7; TRBD1 matches 8 bases. V was clipped by 3 bases and J by 6 bases; unmatched bases: 10. The CDR3 is made up of 15 amino acids. CDR1 SEHNR and CDR2 FQNEAQ come from the germline V gene (reference sequence).

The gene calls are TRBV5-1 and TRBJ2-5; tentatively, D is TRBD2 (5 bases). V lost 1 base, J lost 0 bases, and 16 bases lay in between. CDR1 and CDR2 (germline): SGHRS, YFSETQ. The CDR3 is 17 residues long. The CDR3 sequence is CASSLNQSGINQETQYF. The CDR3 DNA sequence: TGCGCCAGCAGCTTGAACCAGAGCGGAATCAACCAAGAGACCCAGTACTTC.

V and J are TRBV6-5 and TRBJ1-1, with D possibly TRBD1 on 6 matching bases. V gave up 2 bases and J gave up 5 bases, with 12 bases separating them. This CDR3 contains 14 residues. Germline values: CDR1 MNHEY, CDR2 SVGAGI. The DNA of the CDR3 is TGTGCCAGCAGTTACAGCCCGGGGGCGACTGAAGCTTTCTTT. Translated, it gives CASSYSPGATEAFF.

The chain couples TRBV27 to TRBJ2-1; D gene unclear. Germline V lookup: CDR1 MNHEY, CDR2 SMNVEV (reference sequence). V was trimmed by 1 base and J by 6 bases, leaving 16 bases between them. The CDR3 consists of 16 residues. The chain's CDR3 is CASSLLGFAGLNEQFF. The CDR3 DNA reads TGTGCCAGCAGTTTATTAGGGTTTGCTGGCCTCAATGAGCAGTTCTTC.

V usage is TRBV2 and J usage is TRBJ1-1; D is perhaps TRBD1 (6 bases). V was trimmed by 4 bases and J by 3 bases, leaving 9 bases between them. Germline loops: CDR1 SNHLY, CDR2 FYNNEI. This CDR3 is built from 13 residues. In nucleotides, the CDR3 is TGTGCCAGCAGTGTTAAGGGGGACACTGAAGCTTTCTTT. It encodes CASSVKGDTEAFF.

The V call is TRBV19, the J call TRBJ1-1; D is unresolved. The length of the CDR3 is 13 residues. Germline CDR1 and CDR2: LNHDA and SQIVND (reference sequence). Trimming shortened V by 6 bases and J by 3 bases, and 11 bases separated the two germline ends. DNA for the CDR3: TGTGCCAGTAGGGGGTGGGCGGACACTGAAGCTTTCTTT. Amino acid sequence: CASRGWADTEAFF.

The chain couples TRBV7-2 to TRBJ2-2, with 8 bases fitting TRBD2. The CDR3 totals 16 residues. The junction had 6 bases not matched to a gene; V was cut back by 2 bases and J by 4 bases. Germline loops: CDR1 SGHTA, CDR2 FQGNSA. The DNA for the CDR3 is TGTGCCAGCAGCTTAAGGCGGGGGGCTGGCACCGGGGAGCTGTTTTTT. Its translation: CASSLRRGAGTGELFF.

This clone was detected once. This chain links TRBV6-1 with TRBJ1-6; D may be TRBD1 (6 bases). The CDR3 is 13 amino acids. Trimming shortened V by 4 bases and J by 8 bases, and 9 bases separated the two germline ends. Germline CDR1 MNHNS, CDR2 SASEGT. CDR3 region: CASSVPGDSPLHF. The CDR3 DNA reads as TGTGCCAGCAGTGTACCAGGGGATTCACCCCTCCACTTT.

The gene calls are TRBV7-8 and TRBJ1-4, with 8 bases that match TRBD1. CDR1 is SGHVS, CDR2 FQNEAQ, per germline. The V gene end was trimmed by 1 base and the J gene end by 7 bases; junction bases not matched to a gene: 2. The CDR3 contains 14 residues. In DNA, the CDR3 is TGTGCCAGCAGCTTAGGGACAGGGCTTGAAAAACTGTTTTTT. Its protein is CASSLGTGLEKLFF. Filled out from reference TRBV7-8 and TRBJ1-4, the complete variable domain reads GAGVSQSPRYKVAKRGQDVALRCDPISGHVSLFWYQQALGQGPEFLTYFQNEAQLDKSGLPSDRFFAERPEGSVSTLKIQRTQQEDSAVYLCASSLGTGLEKLFFGSGTQLSVL.

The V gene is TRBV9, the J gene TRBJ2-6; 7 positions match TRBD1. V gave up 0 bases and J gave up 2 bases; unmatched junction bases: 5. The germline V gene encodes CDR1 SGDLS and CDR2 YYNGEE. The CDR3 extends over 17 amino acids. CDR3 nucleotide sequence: TGTGCCAGCAGCGTAGGTAGGGGGACAGCTGGGGCCAACGTCCTGACTTTC. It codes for CASSVGRGTAGANVLTF. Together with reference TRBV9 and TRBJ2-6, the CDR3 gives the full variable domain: DSGVTQTPKHLITATGQRVTLRCSPRSGDLSVYWYQQSLDQGLQFLIQYYNGEERAKGNILERFSAQQFPDLHSELNLSSLELGDSALYFCASSVGRGTAGANVLTFGAGSRLTVL.

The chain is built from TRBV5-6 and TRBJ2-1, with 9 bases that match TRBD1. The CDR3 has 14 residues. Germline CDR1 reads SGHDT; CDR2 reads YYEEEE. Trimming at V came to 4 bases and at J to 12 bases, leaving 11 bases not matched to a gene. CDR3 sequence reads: CASSLIQGAPWQFF. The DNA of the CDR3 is TGTGCCAGCAGCCTTATACAGGGGGCCCCATGGCAGTTCTTC.

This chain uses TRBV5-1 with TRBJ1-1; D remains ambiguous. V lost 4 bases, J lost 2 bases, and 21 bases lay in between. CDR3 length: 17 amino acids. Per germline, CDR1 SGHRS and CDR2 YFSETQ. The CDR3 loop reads CASSPTGPARFNTEAFF. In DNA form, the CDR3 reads TGCGCCAGCAGCCCAACTGGGCCAGCCAGGTTCAACACTGAAGCTTTCTTT. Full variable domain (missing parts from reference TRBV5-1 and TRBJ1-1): KAGVTQTPRYLIKTRGQQVTLSCSPISGHRSVSWYQQTPGQGLQFLFEYFSETQRNKGNFPGRFSGRQFSNSRSEMNVSTLELGDSALYLCASSPTGPARFNTEAFFGQGTRLTVV.

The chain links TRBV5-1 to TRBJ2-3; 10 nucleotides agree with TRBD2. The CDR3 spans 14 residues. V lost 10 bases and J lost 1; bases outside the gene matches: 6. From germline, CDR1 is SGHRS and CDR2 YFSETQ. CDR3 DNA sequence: TGCGCCTGCACCGGGACTAGCGGCACAGATACGCAGTATTTT. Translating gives CACTGTSGTDTQYF.

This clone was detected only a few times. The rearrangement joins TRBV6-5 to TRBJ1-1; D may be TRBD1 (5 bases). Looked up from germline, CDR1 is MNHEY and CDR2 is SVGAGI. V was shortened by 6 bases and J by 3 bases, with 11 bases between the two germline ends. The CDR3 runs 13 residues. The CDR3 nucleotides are TGTGCCAGCAGGAGGAGCAGGGACACTGAAGCTTTCTTT. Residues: CASRRSRDTEAFF.

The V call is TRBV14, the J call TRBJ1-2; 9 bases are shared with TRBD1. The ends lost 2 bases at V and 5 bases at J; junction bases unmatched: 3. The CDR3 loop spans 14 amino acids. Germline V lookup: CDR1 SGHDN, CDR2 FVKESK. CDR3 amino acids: CASSQRTGAYGYTF. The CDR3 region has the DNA TGTGCCAGCAGCCAAAGGACAGGGGCTTATGGCTACACCTTC.

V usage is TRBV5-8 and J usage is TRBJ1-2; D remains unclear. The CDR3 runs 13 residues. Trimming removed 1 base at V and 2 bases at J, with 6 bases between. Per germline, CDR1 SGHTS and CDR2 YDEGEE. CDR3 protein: CASSLMLNYGYTF. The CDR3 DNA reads TGTGCCAGCAGCTTGATGTTGAACTATGGCTACACCTTC.

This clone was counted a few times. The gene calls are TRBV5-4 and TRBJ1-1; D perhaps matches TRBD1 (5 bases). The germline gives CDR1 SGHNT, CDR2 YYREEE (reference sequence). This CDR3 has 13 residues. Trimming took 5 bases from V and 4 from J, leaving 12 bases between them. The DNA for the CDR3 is TGTGCCAGCAGGAGCAGGGCGGGCACTGAAGCTTTCTTT. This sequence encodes CASRSRAGTEAFF.

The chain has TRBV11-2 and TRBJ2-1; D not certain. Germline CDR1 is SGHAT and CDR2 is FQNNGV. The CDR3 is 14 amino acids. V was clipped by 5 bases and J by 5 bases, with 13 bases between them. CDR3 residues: CASSHLRGHNEQFF. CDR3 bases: TGTGCCAGCAGCCACCTAAGAGGCCACAATGAGCAGTTCTTC.

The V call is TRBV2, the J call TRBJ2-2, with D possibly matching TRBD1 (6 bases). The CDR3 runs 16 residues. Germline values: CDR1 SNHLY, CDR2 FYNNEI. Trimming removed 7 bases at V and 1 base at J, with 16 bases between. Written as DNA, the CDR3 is TGTGCCAGCAAGGGGGTCTTCTTACAGAACACCGGGGAGCTGTTTTTT. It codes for CASKGVFLQNTGELFF.

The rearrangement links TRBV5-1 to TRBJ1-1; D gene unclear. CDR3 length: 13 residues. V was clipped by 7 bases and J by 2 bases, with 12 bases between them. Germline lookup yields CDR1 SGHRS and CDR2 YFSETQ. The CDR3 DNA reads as TGCGCCAGCCCTAACGGGCTAAACACTGAAGCTTTCTTT. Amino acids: CASPNGLNTEAFF.

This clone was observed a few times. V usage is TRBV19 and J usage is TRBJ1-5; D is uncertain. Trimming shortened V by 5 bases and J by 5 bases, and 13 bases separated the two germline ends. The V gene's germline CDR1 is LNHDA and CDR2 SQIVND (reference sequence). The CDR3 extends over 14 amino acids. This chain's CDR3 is CASSLKAGDQPQHF. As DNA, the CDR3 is TGTGCCAGTAGTCTTAAGGCAGGAGATCAGCCCCAGCATTTT. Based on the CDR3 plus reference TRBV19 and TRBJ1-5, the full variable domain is DGGITQSPKYLFRKEGQNVTLSCEQNLNHDAMYWYRQDPGQGLRLIYYSQIVNDFQKGDIAEGYSVSREKKESFPLTVTSAQKNPTAFYLCASSLKAGDQPQHFGDGTRLSIL.

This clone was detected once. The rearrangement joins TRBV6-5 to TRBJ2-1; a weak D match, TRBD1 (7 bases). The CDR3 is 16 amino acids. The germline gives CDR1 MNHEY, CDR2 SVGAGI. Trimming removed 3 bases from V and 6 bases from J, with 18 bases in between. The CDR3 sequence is CASSYHLRQGGNEQFF. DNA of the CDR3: TGTGCCAGCAGTTATCACTTGAGGCAGGGGGGCAATGAGCAGTTCTTC.

CDR3 region: CASSTLGSTNYGYTF. In nucleotides, the CDR3 is TGTGCCAGCAGCACCCTGGGCAGCACTAACTATGGCTACACCTTC. The genes are TRBV6-5 and TRBJ1-2; no clear D. The CDR3 runs 15 residues. CDR1 is MNHEY and CDR2 is SVGAGI in the germline V gene. Between the trimmed V and J ends, which lost 6 bases and 0 bases, there was a span of 14 bases.